This TCR beta chain was captured in a study of control samples from healthy donors and cancer patients. This clone was seen once. Trimming left V 3 bases short and J 7 bases short, with 16 bases between. Germline V CDR1 and CDR2: LNHDA, SQIVND (reference sequence). The CDR3 runs to 15 residues. Profiling relied on immunoSEQ multiplex PCR, and the TCRdb table lists in-frame clones only, not all of them. Of approximately 150,000 clones in the sample, around 92% were seen once. The TCR sequence derives from a man aged 25-40 years in good health. The rearrangement links TRBV19 to TRBJ1-5; D gene ambiguous. Material: blood. The CDR3, as DNA: TGTGCCAGTAGTATCGGCGTAGGCAACTGGCAGCCCCAGCATTTT. Its protein is CASSIGVGNWQPQHF.